What follows describes a single T cell receptor (beta chain). Its cognate antigen has yet to be identified. Nothing much larger sits one base from this clone, and base qualities are not available. This sample was included in a study of T cell repertoires in cytomegalovirus infection (dated by TCRdb to between 2018 and 2021). General notes on the study: Alongside well-studied HLA-B-restricted epitopes, the peptide stimulations were aimed at recently identified HLA-C-restricted CMV epitopes, whose presentation resists viral immunomodulation. Donor HLA type was relevant to the analysis, as public TCR beta signatures indicated carriage of CMV infection together with the matching HLA type.

Reads for this sample came from an Illumina HiSeq 1500. The raw public reads went through TCRdb reprocessing: fastp at Q25, MiXCR clone calling, in-frame beta chains kept. Records with the same CDR3 protein are collapsed into one entry carrying the most frequent genes and DNA. This sample comprises about 340,000 distinct CDR3 sequences, roughly 28% of them detected only once. 20% of the sample is taken by the ten largest. The paper as a whole reports these results and caveats: The ex vivo response was dominated by HLA-C-restricted CMV-specific TCR beta clonotypes, and the single most frequent clonotype in two of eight donors was supplied by these HLA-C-restricted clonotypes. Carriers of CMV infection plus the relevant HLA type were discriminated by the cumulative frequency of public TCR beta family members in the study cohort and in an independent approximately 350-donor cohort.

This sample's treatment or condition label indicates: in vitro stimulation with specific CMV peptide epitopes to enrich CMV-specific T cells. This material consisted of cultured PBMCs, taken from culture after CMV antigen stimulation. The sequence came from a human donor in good health (CMV status not recorded). Some clones in this sample may be carry-over from other donors' samples.

For the CDR3, the sequence is CASSSGTGQYEQYF. The DNA reads as follows: TGTGCCAGCAGTTCGGGGACAGGTCAATACGAGCAGTACTTC. The chain links TRBV6-1 with TRBJ2-7, with 8 middle bases fitting TRBD1. Based on the germline V gene, the CDR1 and CDR2 sequences are MNHNS and SASEGT. The CDR3 holds 14 amino acids from the cysteine to the phenylalanine. The kept DNA is CDR3 alone, 42 bases in frame from the first base. V is cut back by 5 bases and J by 4 bases, with 7 bases in the junction unmatched.